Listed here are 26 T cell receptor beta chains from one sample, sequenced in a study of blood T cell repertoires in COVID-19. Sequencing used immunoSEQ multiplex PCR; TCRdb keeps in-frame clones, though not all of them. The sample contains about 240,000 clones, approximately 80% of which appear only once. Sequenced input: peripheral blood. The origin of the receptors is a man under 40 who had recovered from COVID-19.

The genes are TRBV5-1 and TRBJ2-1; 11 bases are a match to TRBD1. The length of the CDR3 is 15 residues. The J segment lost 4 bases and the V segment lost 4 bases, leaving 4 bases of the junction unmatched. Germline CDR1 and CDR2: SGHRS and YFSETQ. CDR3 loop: CASSPRDRGYNEQFF. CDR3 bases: TGCGCCAGCAGCCCCCGGGACAGGGGGTACAATGAGCAGTTCTTC.

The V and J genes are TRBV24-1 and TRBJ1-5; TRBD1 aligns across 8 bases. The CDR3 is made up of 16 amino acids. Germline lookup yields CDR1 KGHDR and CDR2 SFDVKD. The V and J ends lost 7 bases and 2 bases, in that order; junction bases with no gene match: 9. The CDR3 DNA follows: TGTGCCACCAGCCAACGGACAGGGAATGGCAATCAGCCCCAGCATTTT. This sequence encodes CATSQRTGNGNQPQHF.

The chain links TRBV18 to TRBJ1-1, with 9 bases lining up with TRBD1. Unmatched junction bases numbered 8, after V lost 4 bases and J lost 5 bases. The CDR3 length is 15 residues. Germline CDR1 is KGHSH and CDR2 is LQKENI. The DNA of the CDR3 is TGTGCCAGCTCACTAGGACAGGGGTGGGAGACTGAAGCTTTCTTT. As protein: CASSLGQGWETEAFF. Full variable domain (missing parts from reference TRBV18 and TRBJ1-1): NAGVMQNPRHLVRRRGQEARLRCSPMKGHSHVYWYRQLPEEGLKFMVYLQKENIIDESGMPKERFSAEFPKEGPSILRIQQVVRGDSAAYFCASSLGQGWETEAFFGQGTRLTVV.

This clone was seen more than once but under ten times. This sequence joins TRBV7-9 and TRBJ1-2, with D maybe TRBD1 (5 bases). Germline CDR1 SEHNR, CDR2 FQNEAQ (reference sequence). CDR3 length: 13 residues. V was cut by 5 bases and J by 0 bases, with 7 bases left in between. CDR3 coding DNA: TGTGCCAGCAGCCCACAGGCTAACTATGGCTACACCTTC. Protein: CASSPQANYGYTF.

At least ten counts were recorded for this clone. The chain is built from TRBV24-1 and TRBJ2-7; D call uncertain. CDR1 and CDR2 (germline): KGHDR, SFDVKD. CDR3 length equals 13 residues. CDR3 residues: CAHLSPAAYEQYF. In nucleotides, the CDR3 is TGTGCACACCTTAGTCCCGCGGCCTACGAGCAGTACTTC.

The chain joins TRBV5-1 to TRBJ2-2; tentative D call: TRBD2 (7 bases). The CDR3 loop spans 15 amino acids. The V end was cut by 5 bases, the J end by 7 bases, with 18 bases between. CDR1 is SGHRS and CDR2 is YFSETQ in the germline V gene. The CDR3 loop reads CASSSVGGQSGELFF. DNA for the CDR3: TGCGCCAGCAGTTCTGTCGGGGGGCAAAGCGGGGAGCTGTTTTTT.

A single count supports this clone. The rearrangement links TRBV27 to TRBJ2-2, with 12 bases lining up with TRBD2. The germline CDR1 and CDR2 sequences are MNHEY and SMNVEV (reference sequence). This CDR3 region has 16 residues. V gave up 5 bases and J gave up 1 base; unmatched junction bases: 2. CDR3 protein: CASSPTSGGNTGELFF. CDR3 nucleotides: TGTGCCAGCAGTCCGACTAGCGGGGGGAACACCGGGGAGCTGTTTTTT.

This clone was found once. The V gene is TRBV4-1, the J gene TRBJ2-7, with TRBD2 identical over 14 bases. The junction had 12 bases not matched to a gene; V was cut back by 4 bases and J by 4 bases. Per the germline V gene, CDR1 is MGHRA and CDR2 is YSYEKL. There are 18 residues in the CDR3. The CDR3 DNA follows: TGCGCCAGCAGCCCCTGGAAAGGGACTAGCGGGGGATCTTACGAGCAGTACTTC. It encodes CASSPWKGTSGGSYEQYF.

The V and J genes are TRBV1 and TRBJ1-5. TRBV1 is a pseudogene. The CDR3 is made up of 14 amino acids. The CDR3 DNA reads TGCACCAGCAGCCAAGACCGTGCCCGCGGTCCCCAGCATTTT. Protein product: CTSSQDRARGPQHF.

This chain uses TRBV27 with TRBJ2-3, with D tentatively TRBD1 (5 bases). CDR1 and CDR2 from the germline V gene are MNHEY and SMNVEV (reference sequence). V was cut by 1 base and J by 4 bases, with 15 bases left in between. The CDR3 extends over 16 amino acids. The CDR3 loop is CASSLWSRARSDTQYF. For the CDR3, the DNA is TGTGCCAGCAGTTTATGGTCCAGGGCAAGGTCAGATACGCAGTATTTT.

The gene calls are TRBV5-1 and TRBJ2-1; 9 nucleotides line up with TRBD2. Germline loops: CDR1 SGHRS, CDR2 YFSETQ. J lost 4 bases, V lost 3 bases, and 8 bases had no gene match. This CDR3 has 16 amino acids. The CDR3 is CASSWGSSGEYNEQFF. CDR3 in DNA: TGCGCCAGCAGCTGGGGATCTAGCGGGGAGTACAATGAGCAGTTCTTC.

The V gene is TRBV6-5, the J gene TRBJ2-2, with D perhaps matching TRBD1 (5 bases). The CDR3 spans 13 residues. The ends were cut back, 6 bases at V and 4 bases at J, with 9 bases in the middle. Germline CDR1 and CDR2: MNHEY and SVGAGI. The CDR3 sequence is CASRLQVTGELFF. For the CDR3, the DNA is TGTGCCAGCAGACTACAGGTCACCGGGGAGCTGTTTTTT.

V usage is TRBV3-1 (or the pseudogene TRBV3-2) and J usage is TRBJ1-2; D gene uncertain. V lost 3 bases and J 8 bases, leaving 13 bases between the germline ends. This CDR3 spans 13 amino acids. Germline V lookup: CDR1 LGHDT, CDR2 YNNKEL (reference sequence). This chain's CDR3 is CASSQTASGGYTF. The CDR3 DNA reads TGTGCCAGCAGCCAGACGGCTTCGGGAGGCTACACCTTC.

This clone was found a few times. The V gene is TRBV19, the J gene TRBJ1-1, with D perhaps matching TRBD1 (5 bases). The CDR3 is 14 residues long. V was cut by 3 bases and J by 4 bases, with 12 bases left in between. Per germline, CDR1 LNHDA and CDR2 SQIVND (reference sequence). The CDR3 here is CASSMSVGGTEAFF. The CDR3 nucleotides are TGTGCCAGTAGTATGTCTGTGGGGGGCACTGAAGCTTTCTTT.

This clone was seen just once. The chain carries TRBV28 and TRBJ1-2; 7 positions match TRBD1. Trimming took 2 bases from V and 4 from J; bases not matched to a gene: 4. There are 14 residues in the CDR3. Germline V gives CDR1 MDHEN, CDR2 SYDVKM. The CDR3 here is CASSLRGRVYGYTF. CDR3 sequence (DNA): TGTGCCAGCAGTTTAAGGGGGCGCGTCTATGGCTACACCTTC.

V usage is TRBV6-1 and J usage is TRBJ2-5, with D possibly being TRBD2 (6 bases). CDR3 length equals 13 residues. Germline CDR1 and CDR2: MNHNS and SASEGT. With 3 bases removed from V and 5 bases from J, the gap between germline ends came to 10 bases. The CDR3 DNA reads TGTGCCAGCAGTGACACGGAGGGGGAGACCCAGTACTTC. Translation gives CASSDTEGETQYF.

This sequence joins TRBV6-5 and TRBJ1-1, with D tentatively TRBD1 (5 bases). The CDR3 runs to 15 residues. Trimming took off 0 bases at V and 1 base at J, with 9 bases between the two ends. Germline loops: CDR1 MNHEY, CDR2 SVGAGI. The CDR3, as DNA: TGTGCCAGCAGTTACTCGAACAGGAAGAACACTGAAGCTTTCTTT. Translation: CASSYSNRKNTEAFF.

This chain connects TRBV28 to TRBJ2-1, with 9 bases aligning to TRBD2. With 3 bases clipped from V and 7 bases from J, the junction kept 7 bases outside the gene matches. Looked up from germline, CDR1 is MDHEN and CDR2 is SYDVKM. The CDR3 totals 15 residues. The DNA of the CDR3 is TGTGCCAGCAGTTTTCGCCTAGCGGGGTTAAATGAGCAGTTCTTC. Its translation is CASSFRLAGLNEQFF.

The CDR3 spells CASTPGLAGGNTDTQYF. For the CDR3, the DNA is TGTGCCAGTACACCCGGACTAGCGGGGGGAAACACAGATACGCAGTATTTT. V and J are TRBV19 and TRBJ2-3, with 14 bases matching TRBD2. V was clipped by 7 bases and J by 2 bases; unmatched bases: 8. The CDR3 is 17 amino acids. Germline V lookup: CDR1 LNHDA, CDR2 SQIVND (reference sequence).

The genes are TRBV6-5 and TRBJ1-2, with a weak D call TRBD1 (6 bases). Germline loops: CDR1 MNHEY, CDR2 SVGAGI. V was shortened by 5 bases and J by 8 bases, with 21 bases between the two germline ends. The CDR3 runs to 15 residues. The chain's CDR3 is CASSTPDRSAGGYTF. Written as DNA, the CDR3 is TGTGCCAGCAGTACTCCCGACAGGTCAGCCGGGGGCTACACCTTC.

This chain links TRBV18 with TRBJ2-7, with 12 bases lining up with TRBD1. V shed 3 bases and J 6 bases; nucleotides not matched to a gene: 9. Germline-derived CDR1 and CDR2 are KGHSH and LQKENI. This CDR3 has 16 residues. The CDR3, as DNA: TGTGCCAGCTCACCCGCGGGGACAGGGGGCTTTTCCGAGCAGTACGTC. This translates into CASSPAGTGGFSEQYV.

The CDR3 spells CASSTGGGSYEQYV. The CDR3 bases are TGTGCCAGCAGTACAGGGGGCGGCTCCTACGAGCAGTACGTC. This sequence joins TRBV28 and TRBJ2-7, with TRBD1 identical over 9 bases. In germline, CDR1 is MDHEN, CDR2 SYDVKM. The CDR3 covers 14 residues. Trimming cost V 5 bases and J 0 bases; bases outside gene matches: 2.

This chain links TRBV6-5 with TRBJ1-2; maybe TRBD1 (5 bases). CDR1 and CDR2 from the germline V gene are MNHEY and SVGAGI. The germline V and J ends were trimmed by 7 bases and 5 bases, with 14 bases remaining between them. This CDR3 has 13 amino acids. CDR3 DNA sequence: TGTGCCAGCACCCCGGGGGGACCATATGGCTACACCTTC. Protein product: CASTPGGPYGYTF.

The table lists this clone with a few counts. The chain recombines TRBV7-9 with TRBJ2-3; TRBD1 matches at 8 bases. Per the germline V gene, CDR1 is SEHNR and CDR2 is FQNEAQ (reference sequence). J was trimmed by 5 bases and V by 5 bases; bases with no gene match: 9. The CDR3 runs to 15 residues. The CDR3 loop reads CASSRATGAEDTQYF. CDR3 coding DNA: TGTGCCAGCAGCCGCGCGACAGGGGCGGAAGATACGCAGTATTTT.

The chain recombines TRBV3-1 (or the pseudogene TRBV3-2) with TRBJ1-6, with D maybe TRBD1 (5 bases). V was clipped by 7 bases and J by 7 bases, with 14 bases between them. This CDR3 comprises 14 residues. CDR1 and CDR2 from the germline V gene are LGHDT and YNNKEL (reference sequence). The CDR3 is CASTQTAGNSPLHF. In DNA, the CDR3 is TGTGCCAGCACCCAGACAGCGGGGAATTCACCCCTCCACTTT.

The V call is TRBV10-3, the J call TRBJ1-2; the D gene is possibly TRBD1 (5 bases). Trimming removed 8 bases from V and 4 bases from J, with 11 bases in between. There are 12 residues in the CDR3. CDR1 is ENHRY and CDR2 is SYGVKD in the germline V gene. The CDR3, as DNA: TGTGCCATCTACACAGGCAGCTATGGCTACACCTTC. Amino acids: CAIYTGSYGYTF.